The 25 T cell receptor beta chains presented below share a single source sample, sequenced in a study of regulatory T cells in long-lasting Graves disease. Construction of the TCR beta libraries employed iRepertoire HTBI primers in conjunction with Arm-PCR of CDR3 regions. TCRdb itself ran the multiplex PCR reads through MiXCR, one entry per CDR3 protein. The sample has 350,000 to 450,000 distinct CDR3 sequences, under 15% seen once. The time point: newly diagnosed GD, antithyroid drugs for less than 3 months. From RNA extracted from PBMCs, the TCR library was made. These same records also appear under a second study, on T cells in Graves' hyperthyroidism and ophthalmopathy.

This specimen consisted of peripheral blood mononuclear cells (PBMCs), obtained at new diagnosis, from a patient treated with antithyroid drugs. Receptors originate from a woman aged 30 to 39 with Graves disease.

The chain recombines TRBV6-1 with TRBJ2-1, with TRBD1 matching over 8 bases. V lost 5 bases to trimming and J lost 8 bases; unmatched junction nucleotides: 14. Germline CDR1 and CDR2: MNHNS and SASEGT. CDR3 length equals 16 residues. In DNA, the CDR3 is TGTGCCAGCAGTCGGAAGAGACAGGGGATGGTCTATGAGCAGTTCTTC. This codes for CASSRKRQGMVYEQFF.

This clonotype appeared a few times. This rearrangement joins TRBV19 to TRBJ2-1; no clear D. CDR1 and CDR2 from the germline V gene are LNHDA and SQIVND (reference sequence). V lost 8 bases to trimming and J lost 6 bases, with 14 bases between them. The CDR3 is 13 amino acids. The CDR3, as DNA: TGTGCCAGTTCAACGAGAGCCCCCAATGAGCAGTTCTTC. Its translation is CASSTRAPNEQFF.

This clonotype was recorded at least ten times. The chain uses TRBV28 and TRBJ2-1; TRBD2 matches 11 bases. The V gene's germline CDR1 is MDHEN and CDR2 SYDVKM. Trimming cost V 4 bases and J 2 bases; bases outside gene matches: 13. This CDR3 region has 19 residues. For the CDR3, the DNA is TGTGCCAGCAGTTCAGGGACTAGCGGAGGGGGTTTTACCTACAATGAGCAGTTCTTC. This codes for CASSSGTSGGGFTYNEQFF.

This rearrangement joins TRBV27 to TRBJ2-7, with D maybe TRBD1 (6 bases). CDR3 size: 16 residues. V was shortened by 3 bases and J by 2 bases, with 17 bases between the two germline ends. The V gene's germline CDR1 is MNHEY and CDR2 SMNVEV (reference sequence). In DNA form, the CDR3 reads TGTGCCAGCAGTTTGAAAGGACCCGGGACAACCTACGAGCAGTACTTC. As protein: CASSLKGPGTTYEQYF.

This clonotype appeared a few times. V gene TRBV9 combines with J gene TRBJ1-3, with a tentative D call TRBD1 (5 bases). V shed 1 base and J shed 8 bases, with 13 bases lying between them. CDR3 length: 14 residues. Looked up from germline, CDR1 is SGDLS and CDR2 is YYNGEE. CDR3 sequence reads: CASSVSGMGHTIYF. In nucleotides, the CDR3 is TGTGCCAGCAGCGTATCGGGGATGGGACACACCATATATTTT.

The rearrangement links TRBV18 to TRBJ2-6, with 10 bases fitting TRBD1. The V gene end was trimmed by 1 base and the J gene end by 2 bases; junction bases not matched to a gene: 2. The length of the CDR3 is 17 residues. From germline, CDR1 is KGHSH and CDR2 LQKENI. CDR3 residues: CASSPLGTGAGANVLTF. DNA of the CDR3: TGTGCCAGCTCACCACTTGGGACAGGGGCTGGGGCCAACGTCCTGACTTTC.

Many counts were recorded for this clonotype. The CDR3 DNA reads as TGCAGCGCCCATATAGGGGGGGACCCCGGGGAGCTGTTTTTT. It codes for CSAHIGGDPGELFF. This rearrangement joins TRBV29-1 to TRBJ2-2, with D possibly being TRBD2 (7 bases). The V end was cut by 7 bases, the J end by 6 bases, with 18 bases between. Per germline, CDR1 SQVTM and CDR2 ANQGSEA. The CDR3 is 14 amino acids.

This clonotype was detected many times. This rearrangement joins TRBV2 to TRBJ1-1; a weak D match, TRBD1 (5 bases). The CDR3 covers 11 residues. CDR1 and CDR2 (germline): SNHLY, FYNNEI. Trimming left V 2 bases short and J 10 bases short, with 8 bases between. The chain's CDR3 is CASSESGGAFF. The DNA of the CDR3 is TGTGCCAGCAGTGAAAGCGGGGGAGCTTTCTTT.

This clonotype was seen ten or more times. In DNA form, the CDR3 reads TGTGCCTGGAACTCCCAGGGGGCCTACGAGCAGTACTTC. It yields the protein CAWNSQGAYEQYF. The rearrangement joins TRBV30 to TRBJ2-7; 7 bases line up with TRBD1. CDR3 length equals 13 residues. V trimming: 4 bases; J trimming: 2 bases; junction bases outside the gene matches: 5. Germline-derived CDR1 and CDR2 are GTSNPN and SVGIG (reference sequence).

In this sample, this clonotype turned up many times. The chain couples TRBV13 to TRBJ2-7; 15 positions agree with TRBD2. The CDR3 is 17 residues long. The germline V gene has CDR1 PRHDT and CDR2 FYEKMQ (reference sequence). Unmatched junction bases numbered 3, after V lost 1 base and J lost 2 bases. The DNA for the CDR3 is TGTGCCAGCAGCTTAGCCGGACTAGCGGGAGGGGCCTACGAGCAGTACTTC. It translates to CASSLAGLAGGAYEQYF.

This clonotype was detected only once. A far larger clone is off by one base, so a read error is likely. The chain is built from TRBV20-1 and TRBJ2-3; D perhaps matches TRBD1 (6 bases). TRBJ1-1 explains the end of the DNA better; the J call may be wrong. Looked up from germline, CDR1 is DFQATT and CDR2 is SNEGSKA (reference sequence). The CDR3 spans 12 residues. In DNA form, the CDR3 reads TGCAGTGCTAAGAAGGGGGACACTGGAGCTTTCTTT. Its translation is CSAKKGDTGAFF.

This clonotype has a count of ten or more. The J gene is TRBJ1-5, the V gene TRBV11-2, with D possibly being TRBD1 (6 bases). Germline CDR1 is SGHAT and CDR2 is FQNNGV. Trimming left V 2 bases short and J 7 bases short, with 12 bases between. The CDR3 spans 14 residues. CDR3 protein: CASSLRGASQPQHF. The DNA of the CDR3 is TGTGCCAGCAGCTTAAGGGGGGCGAGCCAGCCCCAGCATTTT.

Notes on this clonotype: A much larger clone sits a single nucleotide away, making a read error possible. The CDR3 DNA reads as TGTGCCAGCAGCAACATAGGGACAGGAGGGAATGAGCAGTACTTC. It encodes CASSNIGTGGNEQYF. The rearrangement links TRBV7-9 to TRBJ2-3; TRBD1 aligns across 8 bases. The closer fit of TRBJ2-7 to the DNA end suggests the J call may be wrong. CDR1 is SEHNR, CDR2 FQNEAQ, per germline (reference sequence). The CDR3 length is 15 residues.

The sample holds many counts of this clonotype. The V and J genes are TRBV27 and TRBJ2-3, with D hard to call. Trimming removed 2 bases from V and 4 bases from J, with 13 bases in between. CDR1 MNHEY and CDR2 SMNVEV come from the germline V gene (reference sequence). The CDR3 covers 15 residues. The CDR3 region has the DNA TGTGCCAGCAGTTTAGCCCCGACTCCAGCAGATACGCAGTATTTT. This sequence encodes CASSLAPTPADTQYF.

This chain connects TRBV12-3 or TRBV12-4 to TRBJ2-7; perhaps D is TRBD1 or TRBD2 (5 bases each). The V and J ends lost 6 bases and 5 bases respectively, with 8 bases between them. This CDR3 region has 11 residues. DNA of the CDR3: TGTGCCAGCAGCCAGGGAGACGAGCAGTACTTC. It encodes CASSQGDEQYF.

This clonotype came up many times. This chain uses TRBV11-2 with TRBJ2-3, with 7 nucleotides matching TRBD2. This CDR3 is 15 amino acids long. Germline values: CDR1 SGHAT, CDR2 FQNNGV. Losses at the gene ends were 3 bases for V and 2 bases for J; bases not matched to a gene: 5. The CDR3, as DNA: TGTGCCAGCAGCTTGGGAGCGGGGTCCACAGATACGCAGTATTTT. Translation: CASSLGAGSTDTQYF.

The table lists this clonotype with many counts. The rearrangement joins TRBV28 to TRBJ1-4; D is unresolved. This CDR3 is built from 18 residues. The germline CDR1 and CDR2 sequences are MDHEN and SYDVKM. The V end was cut by 3 bases, the J end by 0 bases, with 17 bases between. This chain's CDR3 is CASSFLLGSVTTNEKLFF. The CDR3 DNA reads as TGTGCCAGCAGTTTCCTTTTGGGGTCGGTGACAACTAATGAAAAACTGTTTTTT.

This clonotype appeared a few times. V gene TRBV6-1 combines with J gene TRBJ1-2, with 7 positions matching TRBD1. CDR3 length: 13 residues. V shed 6 bases, J shed 4 bases, and the junction held 5 bases outside the gene matches. Per germline, CDR1 MNHNS and CDR2 SASEGT. CDR3 sequence (DNA): TGTGCCAGCAGGGAGACAGGGACCTATGGCTACACCTTC. Amino acid sequence: CASRETGTYGYTF.

This clonotype was observed at least ten times. This chain connects TRBV7-9 to TRBJ2-7; 8 bases line up with TRBD2. Germline-derived CDR1 and CDR2 are SEHNR and FQNEAQ (reference sequence). This CDR3 is 15 amino acids long. V dropped 5 bases and J dropped 0; count of bases not matched to a gene: 6. DNA of the CDR3: TGTGCCAGCAGCATATCTAGCGGGTTCTCCTACGAGCAGTACTTC. It is translated as CASSISSGFSYEQYF.

The genes are TRBV6-2 or TRBV6-3 and TRBJ2-3, with 7 bases that match TRBD1. The DNA end lines up better with TRBJ2-1; the J call may be wrong. Germline V gene data show CDR1 as MNHEY and CDR2 as SVGEGT. This CDR3 spans 15 amino acids. CDR3 sequence reads: CASSLLQGQYNEQFF. For the CDR3, the DNA is TGTGCCAGCAGTCTCTTACAGGGGCAGTACAATGAGCAGTTCTTC.

This clonotype was seen ten or more times. This chain joins TRBV7-9 and TRBJ2-7; no reliable D call. Germline V gene data show CDR1 as SEHNR and CDR2 as FQNEAQ (reference sequence). The CDR3 loop spans 13 amino acids. Deletions cut 3 bases from V and 6 bases from J, with 12 bases between. CDR3 amino acids: CASSFNSLFEQYF. The CDR3 DNA sequence: TGTGCCAGCAGCTTTAACAGCCTTTTCGAGCAGTACTTC. The variable domain in full, completed from reference TRBV7-9 and TRBJ2-7, reads DTGVSQNPRHKITKRGQNVTFRCDPISEHNRLYWYRQTLGQGPEFLTYFQNEAQLEKSRLLSDRFSAERPKGSFSTLEIQRTEQGDSAMYLCASSFNSLFEQYFGPGTRLTVT.

This clonotype was counted ten times or more. This CDR3 is CSATEVRVSAYEQYF. CDR3 bases: TGCAGTGCTACGGAAGTAAGGGTGTCTGCCTACGAGCAGTACTTC. V usage is TRBV20-1 and J usage is TRBJ2-7; unclear D gene. The CDR3 covers 15 residues. The germline V gene encodes CDR1 DFQATT and CDR2 SNEGSKA (reference sequence). The germline V and J ends were trimmed by 4 bases and 2 bases, with 18 bases remaining between them.

This clonotype was counted only a few times. This rearrangement joins TRBV29-1 to TRBJ1-1, with TRBD1 as a possible D gene (5 bases). Germline assignment: CDR1 SQVTM and CDR2 ANQGSEA. The CDR3 has 13 amino acids. V lost 3 bases, J lost 1 base, and 9 bases lay in between. The CDR3 spells CSVEGGWNTEAFF. Here the CDR3 DNA reads TGCAGCGTTGAGGGGGGGTGGAACACTGAAGCTTTCTTT.

This clonotype was seen a handful of times. The rearrangement joins TRBV10-3 to TRBJ1-2; no clear D. Germline-derived CDR1 and CDR2 are ENHRY and SYGVKD. Deletions cut 6 bases from V and 2 bases from J, with 7 bases between. This CDR3 has 12 amino acids. CDR3: CAIRAANYGYTF. DNA of the CDR3: TGTGCCATCAGGGCCGCGAACTATGGCTACACCTTC.

This clonotype was detected many times. The chain joins TRBV13 to TRBJ2-7, with TRBD2 matching 7 bases. V dropped 0 bases and J dropped 5; count of bases not matched to a gene: 7. The CDR3 covers 15 residues. Germline loops: CDR1 PRHDT, CDR2 FYEKMQ (reference sequence). The CDR3 nucleotides read TGTGCCAGCAGCTTAGGTGCGACTAGCAAAAACGAGCAGTACTTC. Its protein is CASSLGATSKNEQYF.